Each of the 28 T cell receptor beta chains below was sequenced from the same sample in a study of T cell responses to AZD1222 COVID-19 vaccine listed by TCRdb under 2021. The method behind the library was the immunoSEQ multiplex PCR assay. TCRdb re-hosts the immuneACCESS table, in-frame sequences only. Its copies lack some clones; in the studies checked, an unresolved V gene accounts for under half of them, and the cause for the rest is not known. Here the sample has 95,000 to 150,000 clones; 85% to 90% occur a single time. Jointly, the top ten make up around 10% of the sample. Read against the paper, the sample's time point label means: baseline before first vaccination. The sample's treatment or condition label, decoded: meningococcal conjugate vaccine given as trial control. The sequencing here drew on peripheral blood, taken on day 0 of MenACWY control vaccination. The receptors were gathered from an adult in good health.

This clone appeared once. This rearrangement joins TRBV11-2 to TRBJ1-2, with no clear D. The length of the CDR3 is 14 residues. CDR1 and CDR2 from the germline V gene are SGHAT and FQNNGV. The V gene lost 1 base and the J gene lost 2 bases, with 8 bases spanning the gap. CDR3 DNA: TGTGCCAGCAGCTTAGCCCTGGAAAACTATGGCTACACCTTC. Translation gives CASSLALENYGYTF.

The gene calls are TRBV7-3 and TRBJ2-2; 11 bases map to TRBD2. After removal of 3 bases from V and 4 bases from J, the junction contained 4 bases not matched to a gene. CDR1 SGHTA and CDR2 FQGTGA come from the germline V gene. The CDR3 is 16 residues long. CDR3 nucleotides: TGTGCCAGCAGCTTTGGACTAGCGGGCTTCACCGGGGAGCTGTTTTTT. Amino acid sequence: CASSFGLAGFTGELFF.

This chain joins TRBV6-5 and TRBJ1-6; TRBD1 agrees at 10 bases. The CDR3 has 14 amino acids. V was pared by 10 bases and J by 6 bases, with 6 bases of the junction left unmatched. Germline V lookup: CDR1 MNHEY, CDR2 SVGAGI. CDR3 sequence reads: CAIRRDRGNSPLHF. The CDR3 bases are TGTGCCATCCGCCGGGACAGGGGTAATTCACCCCTCCACTTT.

The chain uses TRBV19 and TRBJ2-2, with D perhaps matching TRBD1 (5 bases). Germline values: CDR1 LNHDA, CDR2 SQIVND (reference sequence). This CDR3 contains 15 residues. Trimming stripped 5 bases from V and 2 bases from J, with 12 bases between. CDR3 sequence reads: CASSLWQGNTGELFF. In DNA, the CDR3 is TGTGCCAGTAGTTTGTGGCAGGGAAACACCGGGGAGCTGTTTTTT. Combining the CDR3 with reference TRBV19 and TRBJ2-2 gives the whole variable domain DGGITQSPKYLFRKEGQNVTLSCEQNLNHDAMYWYRQDPGQGLRLIYYSQIVNDFQKGDIAEGYSVSREKKESFPLTVTSAQKNPTAFYLCASSLWQGNTGELFFGEGSRLTVL.

This chain connects TRBV19 to TRBJ1-3, with D possibly TRBD1 on 6 matching bases. The germline V and J ends were trimmed by 3 bases and 0 bases, with 18 bases remaining between them. Germline-derived CDR1 and CDR2 are LNHDA and SQIVND (reference sequence). This CDR3 spans 18 amino acids. CDR3 sequence (DNA): TGTGCCAGTAGTATTTACACGGGACACACATTCTCTGGAAACACCATATATTTT. Protein: CASSIYTGHTFSGNTIYF.

The rearrangement joins TRBV18 to TRBJ2-7; possible D gene TRBD1, 5 bases. V dropped 1 base and J dropped 0 bases, with 16 bases sitting between them. Germline V gives CDR1 KGHSH, CDR2 LQKENI. The CDR3 covers 17 residues. The CDR3 spells CASSPQPDSLISYEQYF. In DNA, the CDR3 is TGTGCCAGCTCACCACAACCTGACAGCCTGATCTCCTACGAGCAGTACTTC.

This rearrangement joins TRBV7-3 to TRBJ2-3, with 11 bases fitting TRBD2. V was clipped by 0 bases and J by 6 bases; unmatched bases: 8. The CDR3 sequence is 17 residues long. Germline-derived CDR1 and CDR2 are SGHTA and FQGTGA. Here the CDR3 reads CASSLTVAGGSADTQYF. As DNA, the CDR3 is TGTGCCAGCAGCTTAACGGTAGCGGGAGGGTCCGCGGATACGCAGTATTTT.

The sample holds a few counts of this clone. This chain joins TRBV30 and TRBJ2-7, with 11 bases that match TRBD2. CDR3 length: 14 amino acids. Per the germline V gene, CDR1 is GTSNPN and CDR2 is SVGIG (reference sequence). J was trimmed by 6 bases and V by 2 bases; bases with no gene match: 6. DNA for the CDR3: TGTGCCTGGAGTCAGACTAGCGGGACTGGCGAGCAGTACTTC. This sequence encodes CAWSQTSGTGEQYF.

The chain is built from TRBV12-3 or TRBV12-4 and TRBJ2-1; D ambiguous. V gave up 6 bases and J gave up 4 bases, with 10 bases separating them. This CDR3 spans 13 amino acids. CDR3 region: CASSGQHYNEQFF. The CDR3 nucleotides read TGTGCCAGCAGCGGCCAACATTACAATGAGCAGTTCTTC.

V gene TRBV2 combines with J gene TRBJ2-7; 7 bases are a match to TRBD1. V was clipped by 4 bases and J by 2 bases; unmatched bases: 2. CDR3 length: 13 residues. Looked up from germline, CDR1 is SNHLY and CDR2 is FYNNEI. Written as DNA, the CDR3 is TGTGCCAGCAGTGGGCAGGGGGCCTACGAGCAGTACTTC. Translating gives CASSGQGAYEQYF.

The rearrangement links TRBV5-6 to TRBJ1-1; the D is unclear. Germline lookup yields CDR1 SGHDT and CDR2 YYEEEE. The CDR3 has 12 amino acids. V was clipped by 3 bases and J by 3 bases, with 6 bases between them. DNA for the CDR3: TGTGCCAGCAGCTCCCGTTACACTGAAGCTTTCTTT. It specifies CASSSRYTEAFF.

The rearrangement joins TRBV9 to TRBJ1-3; D unresolved. Germline CDR1 SGDLS, CDR2 YYNGEE. CDR3 length equals 14 residues. Trimming pared 5 bases from V and 0 bases from J, leaving 9 bases between. CDR3 DNA sequence: TGTGCCAGCAGTAGGGTGTACTCTGGAAACACCATATATTTT. It specifies CASSRVYSGNTIYF.

This clone was seen a few times. The rearrangement links TRBV11-2 to TRBJ1-4, with a weak D call TRBD1 (5 bases). The CDR3 length is 16 residues. The ends were cut back, 0 bases at V and 5 bases at J, with 13 bases in the middle. Germline V CDR1 and CDR2: SGHAT, FQNNGV. This CDR3 is CASSLDTTADNEKLFF. CDR3 DNA: TGTGCCAGCAGCTTAGATACGACAGCGGACAATGAAAAACTGTTTTTT.

V is TRBV29-1 and J is TRBJ2-7; D is uncertain. V was shortened by 1 base and J by 2 bases, with 6 bases between the two germline ends. Germline CDR1 and CDR2: SQVTM and ANQGSEA. The CDR3 runs 12 residues. CDR3 DNA: TGCAGCGTTGAAGGGGGTACCTACGAGCAGTACTTC. Translated, it gives CSVEGGTYEQYF.

This clone appeared a single time. The V gene is TRBV11-2, the J gene TRBJ2-6; no definite D call. Germline lookup yields CDR1 SGHAT and CDR2 FQNNGV. This CDR3 spans 15 amino acids. V shed 5 bases and J shed 2 bases, with 10 bases lying between them. CDR3 bases: TGTGCCAGCAGCCTGACTGGGGCTGGGGCCAACGTCCTGACTTTC. Amino acid sequence: CASSLTGAGANVLTF.

Regarding this clone: At the DNA level, this CDR3 is encoded by other sequences in the same sample as well. This sequence joins TRBV3-1 (or the pseudogene TRBV3-2) and TRBJ1-1, with 8 bases matching TRBD1. CDR3 length equals 16 residues. Trimming took 4 bases from V and 0 from J; bases not matched to a gene: 7. CDR1 and CDR2 (germline): LGHDT, YNNKEL (reference sequence). The CDR3 sequence is CASSPGQGRMNTEAFF. The CDR3 region has the DNA TGTGCCAGCAGCCCAGGACAGGGCAGAATGAACACTGAAGCTTTCTTT.

The J gene is TRBJ2-1, the V gene TRBV7-3; maybe TRBD1 (6 bases). Germline lookup yields CDR1 SGHTA and CDR2 FQGTGA. The CDR3 contains 15 residues. The germline V and J ends were trimmed by 4 bases and 2 bases, with 12 bases remaining between them. In DNA form, the CDR3 reads TGTGCCAGCAGCTCAAAGGGGGACCCCTACAATGAGCAGTTCTTC. This sequence encodes CASSSKGDPYNEQFF.

The J gene is TRBJ1-1, the V gene TRBV5-5; 9 nucleotides match TRBD1. Germline lookup yields CDR1 SGHKS and CDR2 YYEKEE (reference sequence). The CDR3 loop spans 15 amino acids. Trimming removed 3 bases from V and 6 bases from J; junction bases left unmatched: 9. The CDR3 here is CASSWRGQGTPEAFF. CDR3 nucleotide sequence: TGTGCCAGCAGCTGGAGGGGACAGGGTACCCCTGAAGCTTTCTTT.

The V and J genes are TRBV9 and TRBJ2-2, with TRBD1 matching over 8 bases. The V gene's germline CDR1 is SGDLS and CDR2 YYNGEE. Trimming cost V 1 base and J 7 bases; bases outside gene matches: 6. CDR3 size: 15 residues. The CDR3 DNA sequence: TGTGCCAGCAGCGTATATAACAGGGGGATCGGGGAGCTGTTTTTT. The encoded protein is CASSVYNRGIGELFF.

The rearrangement uses TRBV18 and TRBJ1-2; TRBD1 aligns across 7 bases. The CDR3 runs to 13 residues. Looked up from germline, CDR1 is KGHSH and CDR2 is LQKENI. The V gene end was trimmed by 3 bases and the J gene end by 5 bases; junction bases not matched to a gene: 3. CDR3 loop: CASSPDRIYGYTF. CDR3 DNA: TGTGCCAGCTCACCGGACAGGATATATGGCTACACCTTC.

The chain is built from TRBV7-2 and TRBJ1-4; perhaps TRBD1 as D (5 bases). Germline-derived CDR1 and CDR2 are SGHTA and FQGNSA. The length of the CDR3 is 15 residues. Trimming removed 5 bases at V and 3 bases at J, with 13 bases between. CDR3 in DNA: TGTGCCAGCAGCATAACAGGCTATTCTAATGAAAAACTGTTTTTT. It translates to CASSITGYSNEKLFF.

The chain links TRBV5-1 to TRBJ1-1; unclear D gene. V was shortened by 4 bases and J by 1 base, with 11 bases between the two germline ends. This CDR3 has 14 residues. Germline V gives CDR1 SGHRS, CDR2 YFSETQ. The CDR3 sequence: CASSLGERNTEAFF. For the CDR3, the DNA is TGCGCCAGCAGCCTCGGTGAAAGGAACACTGAAGCTTTCTTT. The entire variable domain, with the rest obtained from reference TRBV5-1 and TRBJ1-1, is as follows: KAGVTQTPRYLIKTRGQQVTLSCSPISGHRSVSWYQQTPGQGLQFLFEYFSETQRNKGNFPGRFSGRQFSNSRSEMNVSTLELGDSALYLCASSLGERNTEAFFGQGTRLTVV.

In DNA, the CDR3 is TGCGCCAGCAGGGGACTAGGATCCGATACGCAGTATTTT. Amino acid sequence: CASRGLGSDTQYF. The chain employs TRBV5-1 and TRBJ2-3, with 8 bases that match TRBD2. The CDR3 is 13 residues long. Unmatched junction bases numbered 5, after V lost 5 bases and J lost 6 bases. Germline V gene lookup returns CDR1 SGHRS and CDR2 YFSETQ.

The chain couples TRBV14 to TRBJ2-1; perhaps TRBD1 as D (5 bases). V lost 0 bases and J 7 bases, leaving 16 bases between the germline ends. Germline V gene data show CDR1 as SGHDN and CDR2 as FVKESK. The CDR3 is 16 residues long. CDR3 sequence reads: CASSQDLGRRANEQFF. In nucleotides, the CDR3 is TGTGCCAGCAGCCAAGACCTGGGGCGCCGGGCGAATGAGCAGTTCTTC. Supplemented by reference TRBV14 and TRBJ2-1, the full variable domain reads EAGVTQFPSHSVIEKGQTVTLRCDPISGHDNLYWYRRVMGKEIKFLLHFVKESKQDESGMPNNRFLAERTGGTYSTLKVQPAELEDSGVYFCASSQDLGRRANEQFFGPGTRLTVL.

This chain links TRBV5-4 with TRBJ2-5; maybe TRBD1 (5 bases). Germline CDR1 and CDR2: SGHNT and YYREEE (reference sequence). The CDR3 is 13 residues long. V gave up 4 bases and J gave up 2 bases, with 9 bases separating them. CDR3 residues: CASSEQAQETQYF. In DNA, the CDR3 is TGTGCCAGCAGCGAACAGGCTCAAGAGACCCAGTACTTC.

The sample holds a few counts of this clone. The V and J genes are TRBV7-8 and TRBJ1-2; tentative D call: TRBD1 (5 bases). Germline assignment: CDR1 SGHVS and CDR2 FQNEAQ. This CDR3 has 15 residues. Between the trimmed V and J ends, which lost 1 base and 5 bases, there was a span of 14 bases. For the CDR3, the DNA is TGTGCCAGCAGCTTAGTTGGGGGGACCGGATATGGCTACACCTTC. It is translated as CASSLVGGTGYGYTF. The variable domain in full, with the rest retrieved from reference TRBV7-8 and TRBJ1-2, is GAGVSQSPRYKVAKRGQDVALRCDPISGHVSLFWYQQALGQGPEFLTYFQNEAQLDKSGLPSDRFFAERPEGSVSTLKIQRTQQEDSAVYLCASSLVGGTGYGYTFGSGTRLTVV.

The CDR3 here is CASSPMRASGTISYNEQFF. The CDR3 DNA is TGTGCCAGCAGCCCGATGAGGGCTAGCGGGACGATCTCCTACAATGAGCAGTTCTTC. This sequence joins TRBV11-2 and TRBJ2-1; 9 nucleotides match TRBD2. Looked up from germline, CDR1 is SGHAT and CDR2 is FQNNGV. The CDR3 contains 19 residues. The junction had 14 bases not matched to a gene; V was cut back by 5 bases and J by 0 bases.

This chain joins TRBV2 and TRBJ1-3, with no clear D. Trimming took off 8 bases at V and 0 bases at J, with 11 bases between the two ends. The CDR3 has 14 residues. Germline V gene lookup returns CDR1 SNHLY and CDR2 FYNNEI. In DNA form, the CDR3 reads TGTGCCAGCGCAGGTCAGATCTCTGGAAACACCATATATTTT. The encoded protein is CASAGQISGNTIYF.